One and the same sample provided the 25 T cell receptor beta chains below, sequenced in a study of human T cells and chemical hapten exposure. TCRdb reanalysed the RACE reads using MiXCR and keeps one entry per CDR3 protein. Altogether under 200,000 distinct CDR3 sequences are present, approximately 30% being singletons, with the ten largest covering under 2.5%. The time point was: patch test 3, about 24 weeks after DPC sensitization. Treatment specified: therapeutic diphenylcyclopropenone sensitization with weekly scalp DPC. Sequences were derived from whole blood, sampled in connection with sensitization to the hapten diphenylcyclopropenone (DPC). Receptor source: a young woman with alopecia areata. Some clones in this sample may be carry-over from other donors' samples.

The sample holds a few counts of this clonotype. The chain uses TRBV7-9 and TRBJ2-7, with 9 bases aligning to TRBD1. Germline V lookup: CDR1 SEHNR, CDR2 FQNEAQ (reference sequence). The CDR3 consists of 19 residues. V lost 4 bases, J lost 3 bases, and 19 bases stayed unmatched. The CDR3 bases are TGTGCCAGCAGCTGGACAGGGGTCCTATCGGGTCGGGTTTTCTACGAGCAGTACTTC. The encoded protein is CASSWTGVLSGRVFYEQYF.

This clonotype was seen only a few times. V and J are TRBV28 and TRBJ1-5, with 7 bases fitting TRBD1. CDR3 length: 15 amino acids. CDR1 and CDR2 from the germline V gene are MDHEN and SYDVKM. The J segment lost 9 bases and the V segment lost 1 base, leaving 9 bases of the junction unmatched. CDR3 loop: CASSLSNRGKLPQHF. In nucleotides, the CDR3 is TGTGCCAGCAGTTTATCAAACAGGGGCAAACTGCCCCAGCATTTT.

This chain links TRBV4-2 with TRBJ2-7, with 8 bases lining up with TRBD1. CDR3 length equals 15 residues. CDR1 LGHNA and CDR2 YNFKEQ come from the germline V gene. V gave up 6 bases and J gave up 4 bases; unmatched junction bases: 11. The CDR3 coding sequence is TGTGCCAGCAGTATACAGACAGGGGACCTGTACGAGCAGTACTTC. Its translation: CASSIQTGDLYEQYF.

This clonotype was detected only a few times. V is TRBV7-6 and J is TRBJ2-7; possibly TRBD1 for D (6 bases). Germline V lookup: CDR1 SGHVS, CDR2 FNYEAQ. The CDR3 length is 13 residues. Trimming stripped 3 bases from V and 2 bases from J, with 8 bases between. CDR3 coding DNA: TGTGCCAGCAGCTTCGACAGGACCTACGAGCAGTACTTC. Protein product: CASSFDRTYEQYF. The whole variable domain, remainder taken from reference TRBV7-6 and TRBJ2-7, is GAGVSQSPRYKVTKRGQDVALRCDPISGHVSLYWYRQALGQGPEFLTYFNYEAQQDKSGLPNDRFSAERPEGSISTLTIQRTEQRDSAMYRCASSFDRTYEQYFGPGTRLTVT.

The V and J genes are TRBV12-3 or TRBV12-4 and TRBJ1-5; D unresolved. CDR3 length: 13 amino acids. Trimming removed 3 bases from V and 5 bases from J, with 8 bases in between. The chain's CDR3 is CASSLSSYQPQHF. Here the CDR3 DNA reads TGTGCCAGCAGTTTGTCCAGCTATCAGCCCCAGCATTTT.

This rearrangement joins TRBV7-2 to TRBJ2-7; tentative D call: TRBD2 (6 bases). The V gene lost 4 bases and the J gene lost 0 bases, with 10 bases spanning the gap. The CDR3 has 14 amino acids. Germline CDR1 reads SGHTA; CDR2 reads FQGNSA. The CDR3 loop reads CASSWTRDSYEQYF. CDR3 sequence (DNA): TGTGCCAGCAGCTGGACGCGGGACTCCTACGAGCAGTACTTC.

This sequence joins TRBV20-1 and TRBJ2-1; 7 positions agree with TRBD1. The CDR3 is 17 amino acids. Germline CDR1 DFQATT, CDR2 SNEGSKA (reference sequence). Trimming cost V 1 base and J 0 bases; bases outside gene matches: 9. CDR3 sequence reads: CSARGYRRDSSYNEQFF. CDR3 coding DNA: TGCAGTGCTAGAGGTTACCGCCGGGACAGCTCCTACAATGAGCAGTTCTTC.

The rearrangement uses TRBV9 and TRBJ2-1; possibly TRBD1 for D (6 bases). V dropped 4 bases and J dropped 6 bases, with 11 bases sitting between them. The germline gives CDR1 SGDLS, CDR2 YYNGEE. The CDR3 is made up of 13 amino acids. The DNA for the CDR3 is TGTGCCAGCAGCACACAGGGTGGCAATGAGCAGTTCTTC. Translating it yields CASSTQGGNEQFF.

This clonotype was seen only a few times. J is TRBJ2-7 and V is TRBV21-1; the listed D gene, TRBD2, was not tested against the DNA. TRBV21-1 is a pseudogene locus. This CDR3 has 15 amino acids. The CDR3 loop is CASSKGRTFYHEQYF. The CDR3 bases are TGTGCCAGCAGCAAAGGGAGGACTTTTTACCACGAGCAGTACTTC.

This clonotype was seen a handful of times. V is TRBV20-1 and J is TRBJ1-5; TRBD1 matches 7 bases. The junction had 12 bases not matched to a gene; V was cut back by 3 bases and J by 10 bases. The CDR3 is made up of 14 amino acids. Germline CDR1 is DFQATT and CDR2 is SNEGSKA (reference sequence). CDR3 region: CSASTPGQTFPQHF. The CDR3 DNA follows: TGCAGTGCTAGTACTCCGGGACAGACCTTCCCCCAGCATTTT.

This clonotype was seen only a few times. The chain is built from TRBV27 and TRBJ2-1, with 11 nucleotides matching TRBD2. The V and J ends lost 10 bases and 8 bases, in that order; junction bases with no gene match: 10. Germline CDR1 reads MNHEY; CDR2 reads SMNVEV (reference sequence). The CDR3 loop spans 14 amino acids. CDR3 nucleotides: TGTGCCACCGGGGGACTAGCGGTTAACGATGAGCAGTTCTTC. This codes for CATGGLAVNDEQFF.

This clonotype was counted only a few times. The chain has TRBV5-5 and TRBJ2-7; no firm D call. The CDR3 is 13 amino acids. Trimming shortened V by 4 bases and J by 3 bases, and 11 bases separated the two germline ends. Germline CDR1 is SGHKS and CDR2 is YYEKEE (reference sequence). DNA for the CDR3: TGTGCCAGCAGCCTGCTTGTGGACTACGAGCAGTACTTC. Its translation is CASSLLVDYEQYF.

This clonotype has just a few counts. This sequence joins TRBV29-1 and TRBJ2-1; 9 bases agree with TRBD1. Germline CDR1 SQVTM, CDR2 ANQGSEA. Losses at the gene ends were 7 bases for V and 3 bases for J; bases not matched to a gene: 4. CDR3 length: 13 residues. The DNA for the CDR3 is TGCAGCGCAGCGGGACAGGGCTACAATGAGCAGTTCTTC. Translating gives CSAAGQGYNEQFF.

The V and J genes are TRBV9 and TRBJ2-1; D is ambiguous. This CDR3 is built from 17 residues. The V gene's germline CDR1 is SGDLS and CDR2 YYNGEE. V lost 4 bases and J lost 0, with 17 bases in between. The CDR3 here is CASSTSRSARSYNEQFF. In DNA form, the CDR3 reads TGTGCCAGCAGCACCTCTAGGAGCGCTCGCTCCTACAATGAGCAGTTCTTC.

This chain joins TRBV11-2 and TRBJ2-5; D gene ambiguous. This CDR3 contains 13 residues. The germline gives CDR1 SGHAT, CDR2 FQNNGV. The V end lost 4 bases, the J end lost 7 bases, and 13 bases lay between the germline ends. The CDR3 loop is CASSSAGKVTQYF. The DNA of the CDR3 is TGTGCCAGCAGCTCGGCTGGAAAGGTGACCCAGTACTTC. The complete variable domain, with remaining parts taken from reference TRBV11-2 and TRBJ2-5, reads EAGVAQSPRYKIIEKRQSVAFWCNPISGHATLYWYQQILGQGPKLLIQFQNNGVVDDSQLPKDRFSAERLKGVDSTLKIQPAKLEDSAVYLCASSSAGKVTQYFGPGTRLLVL.

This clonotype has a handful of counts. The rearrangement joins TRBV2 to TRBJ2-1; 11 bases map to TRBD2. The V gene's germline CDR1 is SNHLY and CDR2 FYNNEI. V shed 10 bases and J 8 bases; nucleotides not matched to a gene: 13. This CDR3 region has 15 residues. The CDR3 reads CATTPLAGGYHEQFF. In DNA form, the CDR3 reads TGTGCCACCACTCCCCTAGCGGGGGGATATCATGAGCAGTTCTTC.

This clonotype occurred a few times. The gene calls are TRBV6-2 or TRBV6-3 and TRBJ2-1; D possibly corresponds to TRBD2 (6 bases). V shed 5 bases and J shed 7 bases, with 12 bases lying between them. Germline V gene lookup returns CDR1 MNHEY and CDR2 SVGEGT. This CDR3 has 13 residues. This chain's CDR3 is CASSPARGNEQFF. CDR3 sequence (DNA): TGTGCCAGCAGTCCCGCCCGGGGGAATGAGCAGTTCTTC.

CDR3 nucleotide sequence: TGTGCCAGCAGCCAAGATCAACTAGCGGGAGGCGGGGAGACCCAGTACTTC. It specifies CASSQDQLAGGGETQYF. The rearrangement uses TRBV4-2 and TRBJ2-5; TRBD2 aligns across 12 bases. Trimming took 0 bases from V and 5 from J; bases not matched to a gene: 7. The CDR3 sequence is 17 residues long. The V gene's germline CDR1 is LGHNA and CDR2 YNFKEQ.

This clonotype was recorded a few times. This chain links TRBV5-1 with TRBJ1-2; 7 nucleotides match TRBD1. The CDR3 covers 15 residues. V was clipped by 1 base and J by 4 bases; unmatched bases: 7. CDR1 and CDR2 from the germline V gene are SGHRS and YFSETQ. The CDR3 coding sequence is TGCGCCAGCAGCTTGTTGACAGGGCGAGGCTATGGCTACACCTTC. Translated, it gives CASSLLTGRGYGYTF.

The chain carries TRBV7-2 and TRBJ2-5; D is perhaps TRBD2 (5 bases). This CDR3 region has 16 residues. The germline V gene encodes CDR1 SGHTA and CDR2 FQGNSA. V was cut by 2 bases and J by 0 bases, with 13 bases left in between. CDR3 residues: CASSLQAALYQETQYF. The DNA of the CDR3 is TGTGCCAGCAGCTTACAAGCGGCATTGTACCAAGAGACCCAGTACTTC.

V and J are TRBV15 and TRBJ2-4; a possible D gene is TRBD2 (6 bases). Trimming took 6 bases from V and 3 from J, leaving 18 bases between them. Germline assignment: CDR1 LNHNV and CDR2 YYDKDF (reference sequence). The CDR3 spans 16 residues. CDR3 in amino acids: CATRPGGRGDKNIQYF. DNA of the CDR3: TGTGCCACCAGACCCGGCGGGCGCGGGGACAAAAACATTCAGTACTTC. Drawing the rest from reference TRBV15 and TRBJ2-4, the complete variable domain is DAMVIQNPRYQVTQFGKPVTLSCSQTLNHNVMYWYQQKSSQAPKLLFHYYDKDFNNEADTPDNFQSRRPNTSFCFLDIRSPGLGDTAMYLCATRPGGRGDKNIQYFGAGTRLSVL.

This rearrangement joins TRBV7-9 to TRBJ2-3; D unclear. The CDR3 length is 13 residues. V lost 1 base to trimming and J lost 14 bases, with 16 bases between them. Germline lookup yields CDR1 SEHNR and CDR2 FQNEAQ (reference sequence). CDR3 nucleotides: TGTGCCAGCAGCTTAGTCCCCCGTCCCCCGGGGTATTTT. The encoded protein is CASSLVPRPPGYF.

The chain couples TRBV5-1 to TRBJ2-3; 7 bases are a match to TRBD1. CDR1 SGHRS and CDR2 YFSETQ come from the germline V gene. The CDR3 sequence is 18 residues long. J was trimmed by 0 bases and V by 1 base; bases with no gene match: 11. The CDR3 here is CASSLKGARGQSTDTQYF. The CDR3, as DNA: TGCGCCAGCAGCTTGAAGGGGGCTAGGGGGCAAAGCACAGATACGCAGTATTTT.

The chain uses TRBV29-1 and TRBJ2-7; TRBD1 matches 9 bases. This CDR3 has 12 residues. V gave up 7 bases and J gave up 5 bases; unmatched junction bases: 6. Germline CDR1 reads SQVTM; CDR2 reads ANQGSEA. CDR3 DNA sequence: TGCAGCGCCCGGGACAGGGTGAACGAGCAGTACTTC. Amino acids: CSARDRVNEQYF.

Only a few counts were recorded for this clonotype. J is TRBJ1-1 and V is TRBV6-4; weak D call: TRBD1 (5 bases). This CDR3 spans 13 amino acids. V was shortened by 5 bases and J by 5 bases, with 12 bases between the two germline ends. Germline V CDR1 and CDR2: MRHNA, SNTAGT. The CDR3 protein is CASSKGDLTEAFF. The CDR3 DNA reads TGTGCCAGCAGTAAAGGGGATCTAACTGAAGCTTTCTTT.